The entry that follows covers one TCR beta chain sequence. With 1 base removed from V and 2 bases from J, the gap between germline ends came to 14 bases. Germline V gene sequence: CDR1 MGHRA, CDR2 YSYEKL. The CDR3 loop spans 16 amino acids. Clones were read by immunoSEQ multiplex PCR, and TCRdb kept only the in-frame ones, dropping some. The sample consists of about 46,000 clones, roughly 80% of them appearing once. This sample was taken from a study of fetal regulatory T cell absence and autoimmunity. The clonotype originates from a newborn boy with IPEX syndrome. The chain links TRBV4-1 to TRBJ1-1, with D perhaps matching TRBD1 (5 bases). The sample taken for sequencing was cord blood. For the CDR3, the DNA is TGCGCCAGCAGCCAAGCTACCGGGGGGAGAAACACTGAAGCTTTCTTT. Protein: CASSQATGGRNTEAFF.